The rows below give T cell receptor beta chains drawn from one sample of a study of shared clonotypes between healthy human individuals. Clones were read by immunoSEQ multiplex PCR, and TCRdb kept only the in-frame ones, dropping some. The repertoire includes under 1,100,000 clones, 60% to 80% of them detected once, and around 1.4% sits in the top ten. Sequenced input: memory CD4+ T cells sorted from blood. The receptors originated from a young man in good health. CDR3s include the opening cysteine and the closing phenylalanine or tryptophan. Fields, in order: CDR3 protein, J gene, D gene, V gene. D genes are given only for firm matches.

CASSIGQGIAKNIQYF	TRBJ2-4	.	TRBV19
CASSQDGGGGHNEQFF	TRBJ2-1	TRBD2	TRBV4-1
CASSPRLSGGARDTQYF	TRBJ2-3	TRBD2	TRBV18
CAWSVRRAGGLRSGDTQYF	TRBJ2-3	TRBD2	TRBV30
CASEGWDRAGNTIYF	TRBJ1-3	TRBD1	TRBV6-6
CSVRRSGGGYTF	TRBJ1-2	.	TRBV29-1
CASSLDLPGAQYF	TRBJ2-5	.	TRBV11-2
CASSPRGQGYYEQYF	TRBJ2-7	TRBD1	TRBV18
CASRGQLQETQYF	TRBJ2-5	TRBD1	TRBV5-4
CASSRTHVSSYEQYF	.	.	TRBV6-1
CASSRSGLASYEQYF	TRBJ2-7	TRBD2	TRBV7-6
CASSEVGAQPQHF	TRBJ1-5	.	TRBV6-1
CASSLSDRNTEAFF	TRBJ1-1	.	TRBV5-4
CASSLRGSSGETQYF	TRBJ2-5	.	TRBV28
CASSLTGQTEKLFF	TRBJ1-4	.	TRBV5-4
CASSPGQLVGSGLFF	TRBJ1-4	.	TRBV28
CASSSGQGWTEAFF	TRBJ1-1	TRBD1	TRBV5-4
CASSQQGAGGYTF	TRBJ1-2	.	TRBV4-1
CAWSVSGENSPLHF	TRBJ1-6	.	TRBV30
CASTIAGASGELFF	TRBJ2-2	TRBD2	TRBV28
CASSSYWAGNTIYF	TRBJ1-3	.	TRBV11-2
CASSLGGGHNEQFF	TRBJ2-1	TRBD1	TRBV5-1
CAWSVVAVQAFF	TRBJ1-1	.	TRBV30
CASSGTGTRGYTF	TRBJ1-2	TRBD1	TRBV19
CSGSGTGGFGTQYF	TRBJ2-5	TRBD1	TRBV29-1
CASSLAQQNTGELFF	TRBJ2-2	.	TRBV5-4
CASSLATTSASPLHF	TRBJ1-6	.	TRBV7-9
CASSYIDSTGGYTF	TRBJ1-2	.	TRBV5-4
CASSLGRQGRYEQYF	TRBJ2-7	.	TRBV27
CASSLVGRGLEGEQYF	TRBJ2-7	TRBD2	TRBV7-2
CASNSGSPNTEAFF	TRBJ1-1	.	TRBV5-1
CASSVAPLATETQYF	TRBJ2-5	TRBD2	TRBV9
CASSLDKIKLMNTEAFF	TRBJ1-1	.	TRBV5-5
CASSARDRSEQYF	TRBJ2-7	TRBD1	TRBV6-6
CASSQSSGRASEQYF	TRBJ2-7	TRBD2	TRBV14
CASRGGKKTQYF	TRBJ2-5	.	TRBV6-5